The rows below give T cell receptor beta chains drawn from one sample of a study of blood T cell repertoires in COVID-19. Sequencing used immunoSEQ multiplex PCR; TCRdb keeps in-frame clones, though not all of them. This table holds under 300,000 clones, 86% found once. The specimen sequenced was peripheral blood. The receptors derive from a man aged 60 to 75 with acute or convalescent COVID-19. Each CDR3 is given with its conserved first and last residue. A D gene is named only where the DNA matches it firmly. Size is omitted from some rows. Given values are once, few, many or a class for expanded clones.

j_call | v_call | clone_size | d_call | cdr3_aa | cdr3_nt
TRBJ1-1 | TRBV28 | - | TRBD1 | CASSLLQGASTEAFF | TGTGCCAGCAGTTTACTCCAGGGGGCGAGCACTGAAGCTTTCTTT
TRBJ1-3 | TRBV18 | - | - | CASSPQSAPTTIYF | TGTGCCAGCTCACCACAAAGTGCGCCTACCACCATATATTTT
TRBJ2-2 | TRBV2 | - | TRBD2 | CASNSGSANTGELFF | TGTGCCAGCAATAGCGGGAGTGCGAACACCGGGGAGCTGTTTTTT
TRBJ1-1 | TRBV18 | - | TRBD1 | CASSGTGTGPEAFF | TGTGCCAGCTCAGGCACCGGGACAGGGCCTGAAGCTTTCTTT
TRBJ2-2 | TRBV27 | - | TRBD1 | CASTLRPKTGSGGELFF | TGTGCCAGCACTCTCCGACCGAAGACAGGGAGCGGCGGGGAGCTGTTTTTT
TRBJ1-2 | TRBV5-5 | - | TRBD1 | CASSQQGARAGYTF | TGTGCCAGCAGCCAGCAGGGGGCGCGGGCTGGCTACACCTTC
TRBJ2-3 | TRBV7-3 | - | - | CASSLAGSTDTQYF | TGTGCCAGCAGCTTAGCCGGTAGCACAGATACGCAGTATTTT
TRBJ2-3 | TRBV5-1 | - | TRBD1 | CASSLPDGQGVTDTQYF | TGCGCCAGCAGCTTGCCCGACGGACAGGGAGTAACAGATACGCAGTATTTT
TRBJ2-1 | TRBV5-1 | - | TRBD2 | CASRLAGSTYNEQFF | TGCGCCAGCCGACTAGCGGGATCAACCTACAATGAGCAGTTCTTC
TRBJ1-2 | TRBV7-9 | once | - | CASSLASGASYGYTF | TGTGCCAGCAGCTTAGCCTCAGGGGCGAGCTATGGCTACACCTTC
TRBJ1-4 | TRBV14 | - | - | CASSQDRAGNEKLFF | TGTGCCAGCAGCCAAGATCGGGCAGGGAATGAAAAACTGTTTTTT